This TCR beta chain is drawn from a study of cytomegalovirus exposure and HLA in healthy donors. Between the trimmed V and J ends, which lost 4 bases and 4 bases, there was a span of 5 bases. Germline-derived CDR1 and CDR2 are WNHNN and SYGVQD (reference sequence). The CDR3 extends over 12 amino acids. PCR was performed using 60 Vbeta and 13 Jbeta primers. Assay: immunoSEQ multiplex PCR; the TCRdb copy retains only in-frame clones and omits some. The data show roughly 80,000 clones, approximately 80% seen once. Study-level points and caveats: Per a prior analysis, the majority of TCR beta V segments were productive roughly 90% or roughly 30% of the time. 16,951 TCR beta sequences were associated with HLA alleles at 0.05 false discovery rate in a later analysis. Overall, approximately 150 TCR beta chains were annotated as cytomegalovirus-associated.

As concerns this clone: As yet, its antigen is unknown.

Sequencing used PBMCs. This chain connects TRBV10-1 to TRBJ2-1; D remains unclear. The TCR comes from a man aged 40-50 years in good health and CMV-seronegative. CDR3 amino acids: CASSGSYNEQFF. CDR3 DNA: TGCGCCAGCAGTGGGAGTTACAATGAGCAGTTCTTC.